This note documents a single TCR beta chain sequence. Its antigen remains unknown. Indicated treatment: oral pan-JAK inhibitor, 5-10 mg twice daily. The record originates from a study of CD8+ T cells in alopecia areata. The study's findings and limits: It was observed that many expanded lesional clones persisted in scalp and blood during tofacitinib.

Reverse transcribed after extraction, RNA yielded cDNA as the sequencing template. The table came from immunoSEQ multiplex PCR; TCRdb's copy has only in-frame clones and leaves some out. The table shows approximately 100,000 clones, with 85% to 90% occurring only once. The CDR3 has 17 amino acids. Germline-derived CDR1 and CDR2 are SGHRS and YFSETQ. The V end lost 4 bases, the J end lost 0 bases, and 14 bases lay between the germline ends. The TCR sequence derives from a human donor with alopecia areata. The sample was CD8+ T cells sorted from blood, taken at week 34, from a patient treated with tofacitinib. This chain connects TRBV5-1 to TRBJ1-6; tentatively, D is TRBD1 (6 bases). CDR3 bases: TGCGCCAGCAGCCCCGACAGGTTGAGCTCCTATAATTCACCCCTCCACTTT. This gives the protein CASSPDRLSSYNSPLHF.